Reported below is one TCR beta chain. The antigen is not known. Stated time point: week 47, end of study. Each vaccine dose was 300 ug of mutant IDH1 20-mer peptide, with topical imiquimod. Patients underwent eight vaccinations, which took place in weeks 1, 3, 5, 7, 11, 15, 19 and 23. This sample is part of a study of a mutant IDH1 vaccine in newly diagnosed glioma. Turning to the study itself: Most patients had received both radiotherapy and temozolomide, the prior options being radiotherapy, temozolomide, or both. The timing of visit V12 was week 35, and that of visit V13 was week 47. Study-wide results and limits: Patients mounted vaccine-induced immune responses in 80% to 95% of cases.

Here immunoSEQ multiplex PCR was the method, and the copy in TCRdb shows in-frame clones only, minus some. The sample comprises some 20,000 clones, approximately 84% of which are singletons, and approximately 3% rests with the top ten. V lost 0 bases to trimming and J lost 6 bases, with 12 bases between them. Germline V gene sequence: CDR1 MNHNS, CDR2 SASEGT. The CDR3 runs 15 residues. The sequence derives from a middle-aged man with glioma. The source material was PBMCs, sampled from a glioma patient whose treatment included an IDH1 peptide vaccine. The gene calls are TRBV6-1 and TRBJ2-1; D gene unclear. The CDR3 sequence: CASSEAPRTGNEQFF. DNA for the CDR3: TGTGCCAGCAGTGAAGCGCCAAGGACGGGCAATGAGCAGTTCTTC.